This T cell receptor (beta chain) was sequenced in a study of T-cell memory formation after mild COVID-19. Whole-study findings and limits: Of the contracting clones, CD4+ ones lay mainly in CM and EM, and CD8+ ones in EMRA.

Germline CDR1 reads MNHEY; CDR2 reads SMNVEV (reference sequence). The CDR3 spans 15 residues. V lost 3 bases to trimming and J lost 6 bases; unmatched junction nucleotides: 9. TCRdb re-called the 5' RACE reads with MiXCR, one entry per CDR3 protein. The table shows about 130,000 distinct CDR3 sequences, with about 6.5% occurring only once. This clonotype was found many times. The antigen is undetermined. This sequence originates from an adult woman who had mild COVID-19 (a few samples of this study predate the infection). Cell type and time point are not known. This chain links TRBV27 with TRBJ1-2, with 8 bases matching TRBD1. Input material: PBMCs or a T cell subset sorted from them (not recorded which). CDR3 sequence: CASSLVGQGGNGYTF. CDR3 nucleotides: TGTGCCAGCAGTTTGGTAGGACAGGGAGGTAATGGCTACACCTTC.